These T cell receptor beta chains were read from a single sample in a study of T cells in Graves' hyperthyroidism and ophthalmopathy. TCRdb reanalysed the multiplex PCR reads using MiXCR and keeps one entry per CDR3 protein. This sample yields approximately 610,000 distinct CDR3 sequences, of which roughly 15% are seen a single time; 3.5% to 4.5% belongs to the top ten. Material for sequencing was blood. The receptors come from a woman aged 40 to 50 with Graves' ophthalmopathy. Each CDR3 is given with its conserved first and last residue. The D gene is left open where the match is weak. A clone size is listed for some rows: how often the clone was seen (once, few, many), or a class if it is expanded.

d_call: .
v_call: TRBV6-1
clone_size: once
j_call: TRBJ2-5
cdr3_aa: CASSEIQGGQETQYF
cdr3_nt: TGTGCCAGCAGTGAAATCCAGGGGGGCCAAGAGACCCAGTACTTC

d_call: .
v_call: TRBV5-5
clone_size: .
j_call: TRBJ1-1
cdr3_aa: CASIMTQDNTEAFF
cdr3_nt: TGTGCCAGCATAATGACCCAGGACAACACTGAAGCTTTCTTT

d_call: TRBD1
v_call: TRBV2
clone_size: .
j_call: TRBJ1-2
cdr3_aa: CASSRQGKGYTF
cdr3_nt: TGTGCCAGCAGTCGACAGGGGAAGGGCTACACCTTC

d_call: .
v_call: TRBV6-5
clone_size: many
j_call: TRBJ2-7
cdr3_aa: CASSYRVGYEQCF
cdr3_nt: TGTGCCAGCAGTTACAGGGTAGGCTACGAGCAGTGCTTC

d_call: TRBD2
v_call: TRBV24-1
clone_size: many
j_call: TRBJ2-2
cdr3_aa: CATSDASGSWTGELFF
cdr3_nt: TGTGCCACCAGTGACGCTAGCGGGAGTTGGACCGGGGAGCTGTTTTTT

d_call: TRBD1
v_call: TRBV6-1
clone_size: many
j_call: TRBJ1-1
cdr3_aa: CASSRSGGERTEAFF
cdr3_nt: TGTGCCAGCAGTCGCTCAGGGGGCGAACGGACTGAAGCTTTCTTT

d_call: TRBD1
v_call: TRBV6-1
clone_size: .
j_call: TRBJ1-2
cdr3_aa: CATQTGGGYGYTF
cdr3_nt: TGTGCCACCCAGACAGGGGGAGGGTATGGCTACACCTTC

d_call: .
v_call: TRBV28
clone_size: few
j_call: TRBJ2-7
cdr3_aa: CASSPDPHQQYF
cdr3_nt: TGTGCCAGCAGCCCGGACCCCCATCAGCAGTACTTC

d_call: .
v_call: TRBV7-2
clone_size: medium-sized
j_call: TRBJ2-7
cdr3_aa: CASREPQDYEQYF
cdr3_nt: TGTGCCAGCAGGGAGCCACAGGATTACGAGCAGTACTTC

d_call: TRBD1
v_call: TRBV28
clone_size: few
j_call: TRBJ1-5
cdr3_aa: CASRTGEEQPQHF
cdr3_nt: TGTGCCAGCAGGACAGGGGAGGAGCAGCCCCAGCATTTT

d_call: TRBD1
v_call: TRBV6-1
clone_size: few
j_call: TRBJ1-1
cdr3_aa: CASRKTGNRGLNTEAFF
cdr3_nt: TGTGCCAGCAGGAAAACCGGGAACAGGGGACTGAACACTGAAGCTTTCTTT

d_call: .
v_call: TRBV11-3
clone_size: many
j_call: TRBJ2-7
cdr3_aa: CASSLQGGKTYEQYF
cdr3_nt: TGTGCCAGCAGCCTTCAGGGGGGAAAAACCTACGAGCAGTACTTC

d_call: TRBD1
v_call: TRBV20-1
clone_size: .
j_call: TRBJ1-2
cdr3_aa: CSARGAGTGHGYTF
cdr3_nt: TGCAGTGCTAGAGGAGCCGGGACAGGGCATGGCTACACCTTC

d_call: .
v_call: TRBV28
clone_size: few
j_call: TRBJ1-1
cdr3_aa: CASSFGNEFGAFF
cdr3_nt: TGTGCCAGCAGTTTCGGGAATGAGTTTGGGGCTTTCTTT

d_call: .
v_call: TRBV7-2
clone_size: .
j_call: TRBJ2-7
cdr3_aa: CASSLVTPGSYEQYF
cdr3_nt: TGTGCCAGCAGCTTAGTAACCCCCGGGAGCTACGAGCAGTACTTC

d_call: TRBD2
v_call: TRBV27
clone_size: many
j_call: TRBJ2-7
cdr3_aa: CASSYASGNEQYF
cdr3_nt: TGTGCCAGCAGTTACGCTAGCGGGAACGAGCAGTACTTC

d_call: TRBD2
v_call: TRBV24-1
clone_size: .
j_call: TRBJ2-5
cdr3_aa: CATSDPSGRETQYF
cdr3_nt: TGTGCCACCAGTGACCCTAGCGGGAGGGAGACCCAGTACTTC

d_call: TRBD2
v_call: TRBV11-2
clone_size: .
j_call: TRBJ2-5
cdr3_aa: CASSFGSTSGRAGETQYF
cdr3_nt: TGTGCCAGCAGCTTTGGGTCCACAAGCGGGAGGGCCGGAGAGACCCAGTACTTC

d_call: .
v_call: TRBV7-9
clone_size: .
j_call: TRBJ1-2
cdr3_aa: CASSQNNQANYGYTF
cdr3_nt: TGTGCCAGCAGCCAAAACAATCAAGCTAACTATGGCTACACCTTC

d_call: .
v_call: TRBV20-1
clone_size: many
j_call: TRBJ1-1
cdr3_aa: CSAGTQMNTEAFF
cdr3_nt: TGCAGTGCAGGGACCCAAATGAACACTGAAGCTTTCTTT

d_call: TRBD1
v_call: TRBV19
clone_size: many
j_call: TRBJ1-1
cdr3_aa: CASSAGGYTEAFF
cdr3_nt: TGTGCCAGTAGCGCAGGGGGGTACACTGAAGCTTTCTTT

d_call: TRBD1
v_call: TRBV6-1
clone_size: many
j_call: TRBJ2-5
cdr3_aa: CASSARDRAQETQYF
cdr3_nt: TGTGCCAGCAGTGCCCGGGACAGGGCGCAAGAGACCCAGTACTTC

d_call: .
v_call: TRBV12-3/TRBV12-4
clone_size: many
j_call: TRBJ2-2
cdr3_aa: CASGSRQGGNTGELFF
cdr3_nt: TGTGCCAGCGGGTCCAGACAGGGAGGGAACACCGGGGAGCTGTTTTTT

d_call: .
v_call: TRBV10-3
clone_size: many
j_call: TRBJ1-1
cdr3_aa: CAISESMGGNRASEAFF
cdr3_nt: TGTGCCATCAGTGAGTCGATGGGAGGCAACAGGGCCTCTGAAGCTTTCTTT

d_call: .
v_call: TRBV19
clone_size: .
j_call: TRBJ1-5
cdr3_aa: CASSMSGLSYQPQHF
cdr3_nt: TGTGCCAGTAGTATGTCCGGGCTAAGCTATCAGCCCCAGCATTTT

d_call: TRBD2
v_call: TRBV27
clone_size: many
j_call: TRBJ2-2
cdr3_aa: CASSRLAGANTGELFF
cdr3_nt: TGTGCCAGCAGTCGATTAGCGGGAGCGAACACCGGGGAGCTGTTTTTT

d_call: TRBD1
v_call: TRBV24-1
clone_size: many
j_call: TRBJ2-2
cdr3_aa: CATSETGGADQTGELFF
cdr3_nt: TGTGCCACCAGCGAAACAGGGGGTGCGGACCAAACCGGGGAGCTGTTTTTT

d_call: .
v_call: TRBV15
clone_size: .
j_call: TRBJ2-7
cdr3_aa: CATSRDPGPYEQYF
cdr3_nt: TGTGCCACCAGCCGAGACCCGGGCCCCTACGAGCAGTACTTC

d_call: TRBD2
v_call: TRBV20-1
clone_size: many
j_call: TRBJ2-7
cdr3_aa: CSAKTGTSGRIPPYEQYF
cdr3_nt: TGCAGTGCGAAGACCGGGACTAGCGGGAGAATTCCCCCCTACGAGCAGTACTTC

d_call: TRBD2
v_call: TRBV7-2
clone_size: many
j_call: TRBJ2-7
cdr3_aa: CASSLSAAGVNFYEQYF
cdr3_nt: TGTGCCAGCAGCTTATCAGCAGCGGGAGTAAATTTCTACGAGCAGTACTTC

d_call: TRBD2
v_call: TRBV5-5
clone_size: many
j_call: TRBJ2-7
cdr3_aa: CASSPTPAGVNEQYF
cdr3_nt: TGTGCCAGCAGCCCGACACCAGCGGGAGTAAACGAGCAGTACTTC

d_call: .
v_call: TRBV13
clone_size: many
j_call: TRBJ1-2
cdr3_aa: CASSSGTPDYDPGYTF
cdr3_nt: TGTGCCAGCAGCTCCGGGACACCCGATTACGATCCTGGCTACACCTTC

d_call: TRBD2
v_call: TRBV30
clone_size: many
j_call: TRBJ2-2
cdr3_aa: CAWSRLAGTSNTGELFF
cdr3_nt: TGTGCCTGGAGTCGACTAGCGGGCACTTCGAACACCGGGGAGCTGTTTTTT

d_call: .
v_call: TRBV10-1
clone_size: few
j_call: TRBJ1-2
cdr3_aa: CASSRTGWDGYTF
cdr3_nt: TGCGCCAGCAGTCGCACAGGGTGGGATGGCTACACCTTC

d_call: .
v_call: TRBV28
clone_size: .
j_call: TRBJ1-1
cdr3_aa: CASSPHQLTNTEAFF
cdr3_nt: TGTGCCAGCAGTCCTCACCAGTTGACGAACACTGAAGCTTTCTTT

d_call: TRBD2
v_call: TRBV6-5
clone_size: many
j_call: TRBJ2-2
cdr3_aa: CASSAGGPTTGELFF
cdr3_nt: TGTGCCAGCTCAGCGGGAGGGCCTACCACCGGGGAGCTGTTTTTT

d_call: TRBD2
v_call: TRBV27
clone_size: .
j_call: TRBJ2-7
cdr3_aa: CASSLSRTSGYYEQYF
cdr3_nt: TGTGCCAGCAGTTTATCGAGGACTAGCGGATACTACGAGCAGTACTTC

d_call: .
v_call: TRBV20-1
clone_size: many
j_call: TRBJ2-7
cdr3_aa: CSATSSLANEYEQYF
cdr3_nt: TGCAGTGCTACAAGTTCGCTAGCGAACGAATACGAGCAGTACTTC

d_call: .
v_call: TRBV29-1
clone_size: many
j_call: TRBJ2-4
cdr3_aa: CSVEVIGLAKNIQYF
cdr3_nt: TGCAGCGTTGAAGTCATAGGGCTAGCCAAAAACATTCAGTACTTC

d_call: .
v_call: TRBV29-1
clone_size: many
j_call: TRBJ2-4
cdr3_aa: CSVEAGLKNIQYF
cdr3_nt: TGCAGCGTTGAAGCGGGGTTGAAAAACATTCAGTACTTC

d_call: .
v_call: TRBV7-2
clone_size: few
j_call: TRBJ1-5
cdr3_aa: CASSLWPGPNQPQHF
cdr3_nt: TGTGCCAGCAGCTTATGGCCAGGGCCCAATCAGCCCCAGCATTTT

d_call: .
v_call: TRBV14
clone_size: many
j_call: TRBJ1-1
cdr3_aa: CASSQDFGTEAFF
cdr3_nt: TGTGCCAGCAGCCAAGACTTCGGTACTGAAGCTTTCTTT

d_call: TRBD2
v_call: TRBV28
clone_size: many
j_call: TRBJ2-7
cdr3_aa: CASRLTPGTSGRTYEQYF
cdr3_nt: TGTGCCAGCAGACTAACTCCCGGGACTAGCGGGAGGACATACGAGCAGTACTTC

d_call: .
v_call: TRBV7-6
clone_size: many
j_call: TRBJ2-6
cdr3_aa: CASTTYHGGSGANVLTF
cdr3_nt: TGTGCCAGCACCACTTATCACGGGGGCTCTGGGGCCAACGTCCTGACTTTC

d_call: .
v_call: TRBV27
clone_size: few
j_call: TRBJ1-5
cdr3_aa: CASSLRVNNQPQHF
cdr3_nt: TGTGCCAGCAGTCTCAGGGTTAACAATCAGCCCCAGCATTTT

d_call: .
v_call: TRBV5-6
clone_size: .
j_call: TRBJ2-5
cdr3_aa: CASSSYAGKETQYF
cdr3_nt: TGTGCCAGCAGCTCCTATGCCGGGAAAGAGACCCAGTACTTC

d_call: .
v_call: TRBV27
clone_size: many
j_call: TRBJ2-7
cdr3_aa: CASSFRIAYEQYF
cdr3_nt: TGTGCCAGCAGTTTTAGGATAGCCTACGAGCAGTACTTC

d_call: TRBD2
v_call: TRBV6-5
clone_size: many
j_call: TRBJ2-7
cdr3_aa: CASSYSEGRVGYEQYF
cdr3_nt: TGTGCCAGCAGTTACTCTGAGGGGAGGGTAGGGTACGAGCAGTACTTC

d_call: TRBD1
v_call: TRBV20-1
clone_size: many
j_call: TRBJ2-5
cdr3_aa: CSARDAGGNQETQYF
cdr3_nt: TGCAGTGCTAGAGATGCAGGGGGCAACCAAGAGACCCAGTACTTC

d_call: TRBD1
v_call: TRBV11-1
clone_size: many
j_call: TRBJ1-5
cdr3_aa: CASSRDRDQPQHF
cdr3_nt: TGTGCCAGCAGCCGAGACAGGGATCAGCCCCAGCATTTT

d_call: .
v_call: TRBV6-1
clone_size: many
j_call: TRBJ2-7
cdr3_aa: CASSPGSGLEQYF
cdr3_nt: TGTGCCAGCAGCCCCGGTTCAGGCCTAGAGCAGTACTTC